One sample yielded the 30 T cell receptor beta chains listed below, sequenced in a study of prognosis after radiotherapy for stage I lung cancer. Amplification of the TCR beta CDR3 (from genomic DNA) was done by two-round multiplex PCR. For every TRBV and TRBJ gene, a specific primer was used in first-round PCR. TCRdb reprocessed the multiplex PCR reads via MiXCR and lists one record per CDR3 protein. The sample consists of over 8,500 distinct CDR3 sequences, 60% to 80% of them appearing once. The material sequenced was PBMCs, taken before or after stereotactic body radiation therapy (not recorded which). Receptor source: a donor over 45 with non-small cell lung cancer.

Concerning this clonotype itself: A far larger clone is a single base away, which makes a read error likely. The rearrangement joins TRBV7-8 to TRBJ1-2; D not certain. Germline V gene sequence: CDR1 SGHVS, CDR2 FQNEAQ. The CDR3 spans 12 residues. V lost 4 bases, J lost 5 bases, and 8 bases lay in between. This chain's CDR3 is CASSSDCYGYTF. The CDR3 DNA reads TGTGCCAGCAGCTCGGACTGTTATGGCTACACCTTC.

The chain recombines TRBV7-9 with TRBJ1-4, with TRBD1 matching over 7 bases. This CDR3 region has 16 residues. Germline values: CDR1 SEHNR, CDR2 FQNEAQ (reference sequence). V lost 4 bases and J lost 0; bases outside the gene matches: 5. CDR3 DNA sequence: TGTGCCAGCAGCTCAGGGGACAGAACAACTAATGAAAAACTGTTTTTT. Translated, it gives CASSSGDRTTNEKLFF.

Of note for this clonotype: A read error is the likely source, as a far larger clone sits one nucleotide away. The V and J genes are TRBV2 and TRBJ2-1; D remains unclear. The CDR3 spans 11 residues. Germline CDR1 SNHLY, CDR2 FYNNEI. Trimming shortened V by 5 bases and J by 8 bases, and 7 bases separated the two germline ends. The CDR3 protein is CASSHCDEQFF. CDR3 DNA sequence: TGTGCCAGCAGTCACTGTGATGAGCAGTTCTTC.

By share, this clonotype counts as medium-sized (0.01 to 0.1%). CDR3 sequence reads: CASSPNSGTSNTEAFF. The CDR3, as DNA: TGTGCCAGCAGCCCGAACTCCGGGACATCGAACACTGAAGCTTTCTTT. This chain links TRBV7-9 with TRBJ1-1; D perhaps matches TRBD1 (6 bases). The CDR3 contains 16 residues. Trimming shortened V by 5 bases and J by 1 base, and 17 bases separated the two germline ends. Germline CDR1 and CDR2: SEHNR and FQNEAQ (reference sequence).

The chain joins TRBV18 to TRBJ2-7; D uncertain. Trimming took off 1 base at V and 2 bases at J, with 12 bases between the two ends. The germline V gene encodes CDR1 KGHSH and CDR2 LQKENI. This CDR3 is built from 15 residues. CDR3 coding DNA: TGTGCCAGCTCACCACATGAGGTATCCCCCTACGAGCAGTACTTC. It encodes CASSPHEVSPYEQYF.

The rearrangement joins TRBV20-1 to TRBJ2-1, with TRBD2 identical over 8 bases. Germline V gene sequence: CDR1 DFQATT, CDR2 SNEGSKA (reference sequence). The V gene end was trimmed by 1 base and the J gene end by 3 bases; junction bases not matched to a gene: 5. This CDR3 region has 15 residues. CDR3 DNA: TGCAGTGCTAGAGGCCGAAGCGGGAGCTACAATGAGCAGTTCTTC. This sequence encodes CSARGRSGSYNEQFF.

This clonotype is categorized as medium-sized. The chain recombines TRBV30 with TRBJ2-1; tentative D call: TRBD2 (5 bases). Trimming took off 2 bases at V and 1 base at J, with 9 bases between the two ends. Germline V lookup: CDR1 GTSNPN, CDR2 SVGIG (reference sequence). This CDR3 has 14 amino acids. Here the CDR3 reads CAWSRDSSYNEQFF. The CDR3 nucleotides are TGTGCCTGGAGTCGGGATAGTTCCTACAATGAGCAGTTCTTC.

The chain carries TRBV11-3 and TRBJ2-3, with D hard to call. There are 12 residues in the CDR3. The V gene lost 2 bases and the J gene lost 3 bases, with 3 bases spanning the gap. Germline V gene lookup returns CDR1 SGHNT and CDR2 YENEEA. CDR3 sequence reads: CASSLTTDTQYF. The CDR3 nucleotides are TGTGCCAGCAGCTTAACAACAGATACGCAGTATTTT.

The chain recombines TRBV5-1 with TRBJ2-2, with 9 bases fitting TRBD2. J gave up 3 bases and V 2 bases, and 5 bases lay outside the gene matches. The CDR3 consists of 16 residues. Germline lookup yields CDR1 SGHRS and CDR2 YFSETQ. The CDR3 nucleotides are TGCGCCAGCAGCTTTCCTAGCGGGATGGACACCGGGGAGCTGTTTTTT. It codes for CASSFPSGMDTGELFF.

The V call is TRBV20-1, the J call TRBJ2-7; the match to TRBD1 covers 9 bases. The CDR3 consists of 15 residues. Germline CDR1 DFQATT, CDR2 SNEGSKA (reference sequence). V shed 0 bases and J 5 bases; nucleotides not matched to a gene: 8. CDR3 nucleotides: TGCAGTGCTAGAGAGCCCTGGACAGGGGCGGACGAGCAGTACTTC. The encoded protein is CSAREPWTGADEQYF.

This clonotype was observed a single time. The rearrangement links TRBV2 to TRBJ1-1; D call uncertain. The CDR3 has 13 amino acids. Germline V CDR1 and CDR2: SNHLY, FYNNEI. Trimming stripped 3 bases from V and 4 bases from J, with 9 bases between. CDR3 DNA: TGTGCCAGCAGTGACTGGGAGAGCACTGAAGCTTTCTTT. Translation: CASSDWESTEAFF.

In the case of this clonotype: A read error is likely here: a far larger clone is one base away. The rearrangement joins TRBV7-9 to TRBJ2-1; the match to TRBD2 covers 13 bases. Germline assignment: CDR1 SEHNR and CDR2 FQNEAQ (reference sequence). CDR3 length: 18 residues. With 5 bases clipped from V and 4 bases from J, the junction kept 11 bases outside the gene matches. CDR3 nucleotides: TGTGCCAGCAGCCTCAACCAGGGACTAGCGGGACTGTACAATGAGCAGTTCTTC. Protein: CASSLNQGLAGLYNEQFF.

This clonotype showed up just once. J is TRBJ2-3 and V is TRBV24-1; 7 nucleotides align to TRBD2. V was clipped by 0 bases and J by 4 bases; unmatched bases: 3. The CDR3 is made up of 15 amino acids. CDR1 and CDR2 (germline): KGHDR, SFDVKD. The CDR3: CATSDLREEADTQYF. The CDR3, as DNA: TGTGCCACCAGTGATTTGCGGGAGGAGGCAGATACGCAGTATTTT.

This clonotype has at least ten counts. This may arise from a read error, as a much more abundant clone is one base away. The V gene is TRBV15, the J gene TRBJ2-4, with D perhaps TRBD1 or TRBD2 (5 bases each). V shed 1 base and J shed 6 bases, with 13 bases lying between them. There are 15 residues in the CDR3. Germline values: CDR1 LNHNV, CDR2 YYDKDF (reference sequence). The CDR3 loop is CATSRGHGAGNIQYF. CDR3 DNA sequence: TGTGCCACCAGCAGAGGTCATGGGGCGGGAAACATTCAGTACTTC.

This clonotype turned up a few times. The chain links TRBV6-5 to TRBJ1-3, with no clear D. From germline, CDR1 is MNHEY and CDR2 SVGAGI. V was clipped by 0 bases and J by 0 bases, with 6 bases between them. The CDR3 length is 15 residues. CDR3 loop: CASSYSVHSGNTIYF. The CDR3 DNA is TGTGCCAGCAGTTACTCAGTCCACTCTGGAAACACCATATATTTT.

The genes are TRBV6-2 or TRBV6-3 and TRBJ1-4, with D tentatively TRBD1 (5 bases). V was clipped by 3 bases and J by 0 bases, with 17 bases between them. This CDR3 has 18 residues. Germline assignment: CDR1 MNHEY and CDR2 SVGEGT. The CDR3 region is CASSYMGGRGATNEKLFF. DNA for the CDR3: TGTGCCAGCAGTTATATGGGGGGAAGGGGAGCAACTAATGAAAAACTGTTTTTT.

The chain carries TRBV15 and TRBJ2-1, with TRBD2 matching 7 bases. Germline V gives CDR1 LNHNV, CDR2 YYDKDF (reference sequence). Unmatched junction bases numbered 7, after V lost 0 bases and J lost 5 bases. This CDR3 is built from 16 residues. CDR3 nucleotides: TGTGCCACCAGCAGAGAAACGGGGGGAGAACACAATGAGCAGTTCTTC. The encoded protein is CATSRETGGEHNEQFF.

To note about this clonotype: A read error likely explains this, since a far larger clone differs by one base. This chain uses TRBV6-5 with TRBJ2-7, with D possibly being TRBD1 (5 bases). The CDR3 runs 13 residues. Per germline, CDR1 MNHEY and CDR2 SVGAGI. The CDR3 loop reads CAISKQDRTMQYF. For the CDR3, the DNA is TGTGCCATCAGTAAACAAGACAGAACGATGCAGTACTTC.

This chain links TRBV7-2 with TRBJ2-7; D is uncertain. The germline V and J ends were trimmed by 3 bases and 5 bases, with 8 bases remaining between them. This CDR3 comprises 12 residues. The germline CDR1 and CDR2 sequences are SGHTA and FQGNSA. The CDR3 here is CASSFYGDEQYF. CDR3 in DNA: TGTGCCAGCAGCTTCTATGGGGACGAGCAGTACTTC.

The rearrangement uses TRBV7-9 and TRBJ1-6, with unresolved D. This CDR3 has 13 amino acids. V lost 2 bases, J lost 14 bases, and 13 bases lay in between. The germline gives CDR1 SEHNR, CDR2 FQNEAQ (reference sequence). The CDR3 DNA reads TGTGCCAGCAGCTTATCCGGGAAAACGGCCCTCCACTTT. This sequence encodes CASSLSGKTALHF.

The chain links TRBV7-9 to TRBJ2-6; no clear D gene. This CDR3 is built from 13 residues. Per the germline V gene, CDR1 is SEHNR and CDR2 is FQNEAQ (reference sequence). Trimming removed 8 bases from V and 3 bases from J, with 8 bases in between. The CDR3 reads CASGRGGANVLTF. As DNA, the CDR3 is TGTGCCAGCGGCAGAGGTGGGGCCAACGTCCTGACTTTC.

Remarks on this clonotype: The junction does not match germline at one end; this may be a read error. This chain links TRBV20-1 with TRBJ2-1; TRBD2 is a possible D gene (6 bases). The CDR3 has 12 residues. Germline CDR1 is DFQATT and CDR2 is SNEGSKA (reference sequence). As DNA, the CDR3 is TGCAGTGCCCCGGCGGGCGGGAATGAGCAATTCTTC. Amino acid sequence: CSAPAGGNEQFF.

This clonotype was seen only a few times. This likely reflects a read error, since a far larger clone is one base away. J is TRBJ1-2 and V is TRBV6-1; possibly TRBD1 for D (5 bases). CDR1 and CDR2 (germline): MNHNS, SASEGT. CDR3 length equals 14 residues. V was shortened by 7 bases and J by 3 bases, with 15 bases between the two germline ends. CDR3 in DNA: TGTGCCAGCATTTGGGAGGGGCCGGACTATGGCTACACCTTC. It codes for CASIWEGPDYGYTF.

This clonotype rates as medium-sized. The chain recombines TRBV4-1 with TRBJ1-1; D possibly corresponds to TRBD1 (6 bases). The germline CDR1 and CDR2 sequences are MGHRA and YSYEKL. The CDR3 loop spans 17 amino acids. With 1 base removed from V and 4 bases from J, the gap between germline ends came to 19 bases. Here the CDR3 DNA reads TGCGCCAGCAGCCAAGGAGGACTAAGGGGGGTCGGCACTGAAGCTTTCTTT. Translating gives CASSQGGLRGVGTEAFF.

This clonotype is categorized as medium-sized (0.01 to 0.1%). The CDR3 sequence is CASSQEGSTLGNQPQHF. CDR3 sequence (DNA): TGCGCCAGCAGCCAAGAGGGGTCGACGCTGGGCAATCAGCCCCAGCATTTT. The gene calls are TRBV4-1 and TRBJ1-5; no definite D call. V lost 0 bases to trimming and J lost 2 bases, with 14 bases between them. Germline V lookup: CDR1 MGHRA, CDR2 YSYEKL. CDR3 size: 17 residues.

In regard to this clonotype: A far larger clone is off by one base, so a read error is likely. The genes are TRBV6-8 and TRBJ2-1, with TRBD2 as a possible D gene (6 bases). CDR3 length: 13 residues. Germline values: CDR1 MNHGY, CDR2 SAAAGT. Trimming shortened V by 10 bases and J by 8 bases, and 18 bases separated the two germline ends. CDR3 nucleotide sequence: TGTGCCATCTCCCTAAGGTGCGGGGATGAGCAGTTCTTC. Amino acid sequence: CAISLRCGDEQFF.

The CDR3 DNA reads TGTGCCAGCAGCCCAGTAATCGAGCAGTACTTC. Encoded protein: CASSPVIEQYF. The genes are TRBV7-8 and TRBJ2-7; D gene uncertain. V lost 5 bases and J lost 6, with 8 bases in between. The CDR3 has 11 amino acids. Germline assignment: CDR1 SGHVS and CDR2 FQNEAQ.

Written as DNA, the CDR3 is TGCAGCGTTGAACTCGAGGGGGGAAACACCATATATTTT. Encoded protein: CSVELEGGNTIYF. This rearrangement joins TRBV29-1 to TRBJ1-3; D may be TRBD1 (5 bases). V was cut by 2 bases and J by 4 bases, with 9 bases left in between. The CDR3 loop spans 13 amino acids. Germline assignment: CDR1 SQVTM and CDR2 ANQGSEA.

A note on this clonotype: It is likely a read error: a sequence one base away is far more abundant. The V call is TRBV12-3 or TRBV12-4, the J call TRBJ2-1, with D uncertain. The CDR3 spans 13 residues. The CDR3 is CASSLSHRNEEFF. The CDR3 coding sequence is TGTGCCAGCAGTTTATCGCATCGAAATGAGGAGTTCTTC.

V usage is TRBV6-5 and J usage is TRBJ2-7, with no clear D. This CDR3 is 14 amino acids long. The V and J ends lost 0 bases and 4 bases respectively, with 10 bases between them. Germline V gives CDR1 MNHEY, CDR2 SVGAGI. CDR3 DNA: TGTGCCAGCAGTTACTCTGGGCTAGGTTACGAGCAGTACTTC. This encodes CASSYSGLGYEQYF.